The rows below give T cell receptor beta chains drawn from one sample of a study of human T cells and chemical hapten exposure. TCRdb re-analysed the RACE reads in MiXCR, keeping a single row per CDR3 protein. Here the sample spans 110,000 or so distinct CDR3 sequences, around 34% being singletons. Sequencing was performed on whole blood, taken in connection with sensitization to the hapten diphenylcyclopropenone (DPC). These TCRs come from a man aged 40-55 years with alopecia areata. Some clones in this sample may be carry-over from other donors' samples. CDR3s include the opening cysteine and the closing phenylalanine or tryptophan. D genes are given only for firm matches. Some rows mark clone size as missing; the rest say once, few, many or name a class of expanded clone.

d_call j_call clone_size v_call cdr3_nt cdr3_aa
TRBD1 TRBJ2-5 - TRBV6-6 TGTGCCAGCAGCACGGGACAGGGGGTGGAGACCCAGTACTTC CASSTGQGVETQYF
TRBD2 TRBJ2-1 few TRBV5-1 TGCGCCAGCAGCATACTAGCGGGAGAGTACAATGAGCAGTTCTTC CASSILAGEYNEQFF
- TRBJ1-1 - TRBV7-2 TGTGCCAGCAGCCCAAATACAGTGAACACTGAAGCTTTCTTT CASSPNTVNTEAFF
- TRBJ1-1 - TRBV6-5 TGTGCCAGCAGCAAAAACGACAGGATTGAAGCTTTCTTT CASSKNDRIEAFF
- TRBJ1-5 many TRBV12-3/TRBV12-4 TGTGCCAGCAGCCCGGGGTCGAGCAATCAGCCCCAGCATTTT CASSPGSSNQPQHF
TRBD2 TRBJ2-4 few TRBV4-1 TGCGCCAGCAGCCACCCTAGCGGAGCAGCCAAAAACATTCAGTACTTC CASSHPSGAAKNIQYF
TRBD2 TRBJ2-1 few TRBV20-1 TGCAGTGCTTCTCTCGGGACTAGCGGGAGGCCCCTTCAGTTCTTC CSASLGTSGRPLQFF
- TRBJ2-3 few TRBV2 TGTGCCAGCAGTCTGCGGGTCCTCTTCACAGATACGCAGTATTTT CASSLRVLFTDTQYF
- TRBJ2-3 - TRBV5-5 TGTGCCAGCAGCTTATACAGGTACCCTCGCACAGATACGCAGTATTTT CASSLYRYPRTDTQYF
- TRBJ2-2 few TRBV14 TGTGCCAGCAGCCAAGACCTATTCCCCGGGGAGCTGTTTTTT CASSQDLFPGELFF
TRBD1 TRBJ2-7 - TRBV6-5 TGTGCCAGCAGCTTCGGACAGGGGGTACAAGGCGAGCAGTACTTC CASSFGQGVQGEQYF
- TRBJ1-1 - TRBV21-1 TGTGCCAGCAGCCCCGGGGGCCAGGGTGGGGCTGAAGCTTTCTTT CASSPGGQGGAEAFF
- TRBJ2-5 - TRBV6-2/TRBV6-3 TGTGCCAGCAGTATCCCTGGTGGCGTGACCCAGTACTTC CASSIPGGVTQYF
- TRBJ1-1 - TRBV20-1 TGCAGTGCTAGTAAGGTTGGCAGGGCTCTAATGAACACTGAAGCTTTCTTT CSASKVGRALMNTEAFF
- TRBJ2-7 few TRBV7-2 TGTGCCAGCAGCACCGACAGTTACGAGCAGTACTTC CASSTDSYEQYF
- TRBJ2-1 few TRBV5-4 TGTGCCAGCAGCCGGGGGACAGAGTATGAGCAGTTCTTC CASSRGTEYEQFF
TRBD2 TRBJ2-1 - TRBV11-2 TGTGCCAGCAGCTTAGAGTTGGGCGGGAGGGCCAATGAGCAGTTCTTC CASSLELGGRANEQFF
TRBD2 TRBJ2-2 - TRBV6-6 TGTGCCAGCAGACCATGGCTGGCGGGAGAGGACACCGGGGAGCTGTTTTTT CASRPWLAGEDTGELFF
- TRBJ2-3 - TRBV7-2 TGTGCCAGCAGCTTTACTAGCTCAGATACGCAGTATTTT CASSFTSSDTQYF
- TRBJ2-7 few TRBV28 TGTGCCAGCAGTTTCAGGGGGGGAGTATACGAGCAGTACTTC CASSFRGGVYEQYF
- TRBJ2-7 - TRBV28 TGTGCCAGCAGCCCCGGGACGTTGAGCTCCTACGAGCAGTACTTC CASSPGTLSSYEQYF
- TRBJ2-7 few TRBV2 TGTGCCAGCAGTGACCTTAGTTACGAGCAGTACTTC CASSDLSYEQYF
- TRBJ1-5 - TRBV11-2 TGTGCCAGCAGCTTAGGGCCCAGCAGGGTGAAATGTTCGGGTAGCAATCAGCCCCAGCATTTT CASSLGPSRVKCSGSNQPQHF
- TRBJ2-7 - TRBV11-1 TGTGCCAGCAGCTGGTCTCTAACTTACGAGCAGTACTTC CASSWSLTYEQYF
TRBD2 TRBJ2-1 few TRBV12-3/TRBV12-4 TGTGCCAGCAGTTTCTTTCCCCGGGGGGAGAAGGGGTACAATGAGCAGTTCTTC CASSFFPRGEKGYNEQFF
TRBD2 TRBJ2-1 - TRBV7-7 TGTGCTAGCAGCTTAGCGGGAGGGTTGGATGAGCAGTTCTTC CASSLAGGLDEQFF
- TRBJ2-2 few TRBV6-5 TGTGCCAGCAGCCCTACAGCGGTGAACACCGGGGAGCTGTTTTTT CASSPTAVNTGELFF
- TRBJ2-1 few TRBV5-1 TGCGCCAGCAGCTGGATCGGGGGAGTAGAGCAGTTCTTC CASSWIGGVEQFF
TRBD1 TRBJ1-5 - TRBV6-1 TGTGCCAGCAACTTGGACAGGGGGCTCAATCAGCCCCAGCATTTT CASNLDRGLNQPQHF
- TRBJ1-1 - TRBV20-1 TGCAGTGCCAAAAGGGGGGAGAACACTGAAGCTTTCTTT CSAKRGENTEAFF
TRBD1 TRBJ2-7 - TRBV29-1 TGCAGCGTTGAATCAAGTTCGAGGGACAGGGGTTACGAGCAGTACTTC CSVESSSRDRGYEQYF
- TRBJ2-7 - TRBV27 TGTGCCAACCTCTCACATGGCCGGGTCCGCAACGAGCAGTACTTC CANLSHGRVRNEQYF
- TRBJ1-5 - TRBV6-1 TGTGCCAGCAGTGTAGGGTTAGGTGTCAATCAGCCCCAGCATTTT CASSVGLGVNQPQHF
- TRBJ2-1 - TRBV3-1 TGTGCCAGCAGCCAAGACTCGGGTTTCACCTACAATGAGCAGTTCTTC CASSQDSGFTYNEQFF
TRBD2 TRBJ2-1 - TRBV6-2/TRBV6-3 TGTGCCAGCAGTTACGGGATAGCGGGAGGGAATGAGCAGTTCTTC CASSYGIAGGNEQFF
TRBD1 TRBJ2-5 - TRBV5-4 TGTGCCAGCAGCTTGGACAGGGGGGCGGTCCCCCTTTTC CASSLDRGAVPLF
TRBD1 TRBJ1-2 - TRBV6-1 TGTGCCAGCAGCCTAGGGACAGGGCGAAACTATGGCTACACCTTC CASSLGTGRNYGYTF
TRBD2 TRBJ2-5 - TRBV27 TGTGCCAGCAGTTCCCTTGGGCTAGCGGGAGGGGGGACCCAGTACTTC CASSSLGLAGGGTQYF
- TRBJ1-1 - TRBV6-2/TRBV6-3 TGTGCCAGCAGTGAGGGAATAACTGAAGCTTTCTTT CASSEGITEAFF
TRBD2 TRBJ2-1 once TRBV20-1 TGCAGTGCTCTAACCCTAGGTCCCGGGACTAGCGGCTACAATGAGCAGTTCTTC CSALTLGPGTSGYNEQFF
- TRBJ2-1 - TRBV29-1 TGCAGCGTTGAAAGGTGGGAGAGCTCCTACAATGAGCAGTTCTTC CSVERWESSYNEQFF
- TRBJ2-3 few TRBV20-1 TGCAGTGCTAGAGATCCTAGCGTTAGCACAGATACGCAGTATTTT CSARDPSVSTDTQYF
TRBD1 TRBJ2-7 many TRBV20-1 TGCAGTGCTAGAGACCCCGGGACAGCTACCGAGCAGTACTTC CSARDPGTATEQYF
TRBD1 TRBJ2-3 - TRBV7-2 TGTGCCAGCAGCCGGGGACAGGGGGCAATAGCGGGAGGCACAGATACGCAGTATTTT CASSRGQGAIAGGTDTQYF
- TRBJ1-3 - TRBV7-8 TGTGCCAGCAGCCTGGGGCGCGATCCCGGGCTTCTCTCTGGAAACACCATATATTTT CASSLGRDPGLLSGNTIYF
- TRBJ2-3 few TRBV11-2 TGTGCCAGCAGCTTAGTAACGTACGACCTCCAAATACTACGGGGCCCAGATACGCAGTATTTT CASSLVTYDLQILRGPDTQYF
TRBD2 TRBJ2-1 few TRBV7-2 TGTGCCAGCAGTAAGGGACTAGGGTTTGACGAGCAGTTCTTC CASSKGLGFDEQFF
- TRBJ2-1 - TRBV12-3/TRBV12-4 TGTGCCAGCAGTTTGCAAGCAGACTACAATGAGCAGTTCTTC CASSLQADYNEQFF
- TRBJ2-5 few TRBV7-9 TGTGCCAGCAGCTCCGGACAGGGAGGGCAAGAGACCCAGTACTTC CASSSGQGGQETQYF
TRBD2 TRBJ2-4 - TRBV4-2 TGTGCCAGCAGCCAAGATTCTGGGACTAGCGGGACCTCAGCCAAAAACATTCAGTACTTC CASSQDSGTSGTSAKNIQYF
- TRBJ2-5 few TRBV9 TGTGCCAGCAGCGTAGACTTTAGGAGCCAAGAGACCCAGTACTTC CASSVDFRSQETQYF
TRBD2 TRBJ2-2 - TRBV6-4 TGTGCCAGCAGTGACTCGATGTCGGGAGGGTTCGGGGAGCTGTTTTTT CASSDSMSGGFGELFF
TRBD2 TRBJ2-3 few TRBV7-2 TGTGCCAGCAGCCCAGGCACGGGACTAGCGGCAAGCACAGATACGCAGTATTTT CASSPGTGLAASTDTQYF
- TRBJ2-3 - TRBV29-1 TGCAGCGTTGAACCCGCTGAGGGGCGGACAGATACGCAGTATTTT CSVEPAEGRTDTQYF
TRBD2 TRBJ2-3 few TRBV6-2/TRBV6-3 TGTGCCAGCAGTTTGTTGGGACTAGCGGGAGATACGCAGTATTTT CASSLLGLAGDTQYF
- TRBJ2-3 - TRBV14 TGTGCCAGCAGCCAAGATCAACGGGGACCAGGATCATTT CASSQDQRGPGSF
TRBD1 TRBJ1-2 - TRBV12-3/TRBV12-4 TGTGCCAGCCAACCGGGACAGGGAGCTAACTATGGCTACACCTTC CASQPGQGANYGYTF